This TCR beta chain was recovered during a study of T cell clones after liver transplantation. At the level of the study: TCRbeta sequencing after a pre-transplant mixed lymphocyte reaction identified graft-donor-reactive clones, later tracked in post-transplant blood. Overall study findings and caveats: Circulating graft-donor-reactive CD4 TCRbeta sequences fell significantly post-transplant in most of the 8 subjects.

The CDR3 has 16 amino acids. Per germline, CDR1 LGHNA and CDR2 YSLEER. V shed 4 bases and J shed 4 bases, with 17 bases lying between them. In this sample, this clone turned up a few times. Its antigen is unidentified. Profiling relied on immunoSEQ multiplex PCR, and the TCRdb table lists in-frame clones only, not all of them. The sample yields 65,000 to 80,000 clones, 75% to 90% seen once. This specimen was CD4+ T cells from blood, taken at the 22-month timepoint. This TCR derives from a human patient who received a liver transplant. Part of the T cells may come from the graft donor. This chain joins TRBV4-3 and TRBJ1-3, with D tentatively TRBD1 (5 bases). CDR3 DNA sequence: TGCGCCAGCAGCCCCCAGGAGGGGCCCGGGGGAAACACCATATATTTT. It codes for CASSPQEGPGGNTIYF.